A single sample gave rise to the 2 T cell receptor beta chains below, sequenced in a study of Ad26.COV2.S vaccination and SARS-CoV-2 variants. The method was immunoSEQ multiplex PCR; TCRdb's version includes in-frame clones alone and lacks a portion of them. The sample records about 350,000 clones, about 91% being singletons. The source was peripheral blood, collected after recovery from COVID-19. The source is a human donor who had recovered from COVID-19.

The chain couples TRBV7-9 to TRBJ1-2, with 8 bases fitting TRBD1. The germline V gene has CDR1 SEHNR and CDR2 FQNEAQ (reference sequence). This CDR3 comprises 14 residues. V was clipped by 1 base and J by 8 bases; unmatched bases: 6. The CDR3 loop reads CASSLGFTGGGYTF. For the CDR3, the DNA is TGTGCCAGCAGCTTAGGTTTTACAGGGGGAGGCTACACCTTC.

The chain links TRBV3-1 (or the pseudogene TRBV3-2) to TRBJ1-2; TRBD1 is a possible D gene (6 bases). V lost 10 bases to trimming and J lost 6 bases, with 30 bases between them. This CDR3 comprises 17 residues. Looked up from germline, CDR1 is LGHDT and CDR2 is YNNKEL (reference sequence). CDR3 sequence: CATGVSTLFLQGHGYTF. The CDR3 coding sequence is TGTGCCACCGGGGTTTCGACCCTCTTCCTACAGGGACATGGCTACACCTTC.